This is a list of T cell receptor beta chains from one sample in a study of T cells in Graves' hyperthyroidism and ophthalmopathy. TCRdb fed the multiplex PCR reads into MiXCR, producing one record per CDR3 protein. This table has hundreds of thousands of distinct CDR3 sequences, roughly 15% appearing once. The sample comprised blood. These receptor sequences come from a young woman with Graves' hyperthyroidism. CDR3s include the opening cysteine and the closing phenylalanine or tryptophan. A D gene is named only where the DNA matches it firmly. A clone size is listed for some rows: how often the clone was seen (once, few, many), or a class if it is expanded.

v_gene	d_gene	abundance	j_gene	len	CDR3aa	CDR3nt
TRBV20-1	TRBD1	few	TRBJ1-1	12	CSAEQGGTEAFF	TGCAGTGCAGAACAGGGGGGGACTGAAGCTTTCTTT
TRBV19	-	-	TRBJ1-1	13	CASSPRTRNEAFF	TGTGCCAGTAGTCCACGGACACGGAATGAAGCTTTCTTT
TRBV10-3	-	few	TRBJ2-1	14	CAINWGADYNEQFF	TGTGCCATCAACTGGGGAGCGGACTACAATGAGCAGTTCTTC
TRBV20-1	-	many	TRBJ2-3	14	CSASGRTSTDTQYF	TGCAGTGCTAGCGGACGAACTAGCACAGATACGCAGTATTTT
TRBV4-2	TRBD2	few	TRBJ2-3	16	CASKDKSGSSADTQYF	TGTGCCAGCAAGGACAAAAGCGGGAGTAGCGCGGATACGCAGTATTTT
TRBV13	-	many	TRBJ2-5	15	CASSPSWSPSETQYF	TGTGCCAGCAGCCCCAGCTGGTCTCCGTCAGAGACCCAGTACTTC
TRBV20-1	-	many	TRBJ1-1	14	CSARDAGSGTEAFF	TGCAGTGCTAGAGATGCAGGGAGTGGAACTGAAGCTTTCTTT
TRBV29-1	-	many	TRBJ2-3	13	CSVRDLAPDTQYF	TGCAGCGTTCGGGACCTTGCTCCAGATACGCAGTATTTT
TRBV6-1	-	-	TRBJ2-7	13	CASTDPHSYEQYF	TGTGCCAGCACCGACCCTCATTCATACGAGCAGTACTTC
TRBV7-3	-	many	TRBJ2-7	13	CASSSTRAGEQYF	TGTGCCAGCAGCTCGACTAGAGCTGGTGAGCAGTACTTC
TRBV12-3/TRBV12-4	TRBD1	-	TRBJ2-1	16	CVKQFRTGTAYNEQFF	TGTGTCAAGCAGTTCCGGACAGGGACGGCCTACAATGAGCAGTTCTTC
TRBV14	TRBD2	-	TRBJ2-1	19	CASSQTGLAGPSSYNEQFF	TGTGCCAGCAGCCAAACGGGACTAGCGGGACCAAGCTCCTACAATGAGCAGTTCTTC
TRBV19	-	few	TRBJ1-1	14	CASSQGSGGTEAFF	TGTGCCAGTAGCCAAGGGAGCGGGGGCACTGAAGCTTTCTTT
TRBV11-2	TRBD2	-	TRBJ2-1	16	CASSWGLAEPNNEQFF	TGTGCCAGCAGCTGGGGACTAGCGGAGCCAAACAATGAGCAGTTCTTC
TRBV5-1	-	-	TRBJ2-7	16	CASSHPRRDGGDEQYF	TGCGCCAGCAGCCACCCGAGACGAGATGGTGGCGACGAGCAGTACTTC
TRBV2	-	many	TRBJ1-5	15	CASSEKAGRNQPQHF	TGTGCCAGCAGTGAAAAGGCAGGGCGGAATCAGCCCCAGCATTTT
TRBV12-3/TRBV12-4	TRBD2	few	TRBJ2-2	14	CASRPRLAAGELFF	TGTGCCAGCCGTCCGAGACTAGCGGCCGGGGAGCTGTTTTTT
TRBV18	TRBD2	-	TRBJ2-2	16	CASSPGTSGTGGELFF	TGTGCCAGCTCACCGGGGACTAGCGGGACCGGCGGGGAGCTGTTTTTT
TRBV4-2	-	many	TRBJ2-3	14	CASSQAGPTDTQYF	TGTGCCAGCAGCCAAGCGGGACCCACAGATACGCAGTATTTT
TRBV12-3/TRBV12-4	-	many	TRBJ2-5	15	CASSPRGAGGETQYF	TGTGCCAGCAGTCCCCGCGGGGCGGGTGGGGAGACCCAGTACTTC
TRBV28	-	many	TRBJ1-3	15	CASRWTGSSGNTIYF	TGTGCCAGCAGGTGGACGGGTAGCTCTGGAAACACCATATATTTT
TRBV29-1	TRBD1	few	TRBJ1-2	15	CSVERRTGHNYGYTF	TGCAGCGTTGAGAGACGGACAGGGCATAACTATGGCTACACCTTC
TRBV12-3/TRBV12-4	TRBD1	-	TRBJ2-3	14	CASKTGGGTDTQYF	TGTGCCAGCAAAACAGGGGGCGGCACAGATACGCAGTATTTT
TRBV29-1	-	few	TRBJ2-7	14	CSVPPGTEVHEQYF	TGCAGCGTCCCGCCCGGGACGGAAGTCCACGAGCAGTACTTC
TRBV28	TRBD2	many	TRBJ2-7	14	CASWGLAGAYEQYF	TGTGCCAGCTGGGGACTAGCGGGAGCTTACGAGCAGTACTTC
TRBV28	TRBD1	many	TRBJ1-5	15	CASGRLDRDDQPQHF	TGTGCCAGCGGACGCCTGGACAGGGACGACCAGCCCCAGCATTTT
TRBV28	-	many	TRBJ2-1	17	CASSPNAFQGTHNEQFF	TGTGCCAGCAGCCCCAATGCCTTCCAAGGCACCCACAATGAGCAGTTCTTC
TRBV6-1	-	many	TRBJ2-2	12	CASRTNTGELFF	TGTGCCAGCAGGACTAACACCGGGGAGCTGTTTTTT
TRBV6-2/TRBV6-3	TRBD1	-	TRBJ2-3	18	CASSYEDRGKTSTDTQYF	TGTGCCAGCAGTTACGAGGACAGGGGCAAGACTAGCACAGATACGCAGTATTTT
TRBV19	-	few	TRBJ2-3	16	CASSIEGRGFTDTQYF	TGTGCCAGTAGTATAGAAGGGCGAGGCTTCACAGATACGCAGTATTTT
TRBV6-5	TRBD2	many	TRBJ2-7	15	CASSYTGTSVHEQYF	TGTGCCAGCAGTTACACCGGGACTAGCGTCCACGAGCAGTACTTC
TRBV9	-	-	TRBJ2-1	14	CASSVPPAYNEQFF	TGTGCCAGCAGCGTACCCCCAGCCTACAATGAGCAGTTCTTC
TRBV6-1	TRBD1	few	TRBJ1-1	14	CASSVTGGRAEAFF	TGTGCCAGCAGTGTTACAGGGGGGAGAGCTGAAGCTTTCTTT